This T cell receptor beta chain derives from a study of blood T cell repertoires in COVID-19. Study-level background: Samples taken during acute and convalescent COVID-19 were collected in the United States, Italy and Spain. Sample material is recorded as cDNA or gDNA derived from T cells, B-cell-depleted T cells, or PBMCs.

Germline V CDR1 and CDR2: SGHKS, YYEKEE (reference sequence). Trimming removed 5 bases from V and 7 bases from J, with 16 bases in between. The CDR3 covers 14 residues. In the source study's methods: Reference gene primer amplification yielded estimated nucleated cell counts. TCRdb's table, derived via immunoSEQ multiplex PCR, lists solely in-frame clones and lacks some. D and trimming come from the DNA, and the V and J calls and clone size come from that table. In the table there are 85,000 to 130,000 clones, 84% of which are singletons. The rearrangement uses TRBV5-5 and TRBJ1-5; no definite D call. The source of this sequence is a man in his sixties with acute or convalescent COVID-19. What was sequenced was peripheral blood. Here the CDR3 DNA reads TGTGCCAGCAGTAAAGAGTCCGGGGAACAGCCCCAGCATTTT. Encoded protein: CASSKESGEQPQHF.